The following is a T cell receptor (beta chain) sequence with its context. The CDR3 has 14 amino acids. CDR1 is SGHRS and CDR2 is YFSETQ in the germline V gene. The ends were cut back, 1 base at V and 1 base at J, with 6 bases in the middle. These data originate in a study of blood T cell repertoires in COVID-19. Study-level background: Samples taken during acute and convalescent COVID-19 were collected in the United States, Italy and Spain. T cells, B-cell-depleted T cells, or PBMCs provided the cDNA or gDNA that served as material.

Original analysis: Amplified reference gene primers provided the basis for estimating nucleated cell counts. TCRdb's table, derived via immunoSEQ multiplex PCR, lists solely in-frame clones and lacks some. The V and J calls and clone size are taken from that table; D and trimming were inferred from the DNA. The sample lists 130,000 to 150,000 clones, more than 80% seen once, with approximately 3% in the top ten. The source material was peripheral blood. The TCR comes from a woman aged 55-69 years with active COVID-19. The chain recombines TRBV5-1 with TRBJ2-1; D not resolved. The CDR3 spells CASSLLQSYNEQFF. The CDR3 nucleotides are TGCGCCAGCAGCTTGTTACAGTCCTACAATGAGCAGTTCTTC.